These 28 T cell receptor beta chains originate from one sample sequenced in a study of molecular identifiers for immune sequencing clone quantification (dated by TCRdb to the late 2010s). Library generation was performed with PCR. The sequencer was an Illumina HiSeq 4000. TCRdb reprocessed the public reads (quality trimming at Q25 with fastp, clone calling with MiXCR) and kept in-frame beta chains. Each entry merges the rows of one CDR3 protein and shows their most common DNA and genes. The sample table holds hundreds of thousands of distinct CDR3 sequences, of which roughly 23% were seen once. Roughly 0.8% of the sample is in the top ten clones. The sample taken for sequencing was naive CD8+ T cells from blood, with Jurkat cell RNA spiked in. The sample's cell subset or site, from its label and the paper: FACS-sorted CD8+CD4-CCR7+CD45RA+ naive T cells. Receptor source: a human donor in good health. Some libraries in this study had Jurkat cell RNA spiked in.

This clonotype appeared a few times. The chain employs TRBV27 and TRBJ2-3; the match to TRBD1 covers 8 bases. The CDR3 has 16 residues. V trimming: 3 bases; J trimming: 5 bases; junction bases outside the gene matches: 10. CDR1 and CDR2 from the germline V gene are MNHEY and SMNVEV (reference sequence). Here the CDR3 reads CASSFQGAQIKDTQYF. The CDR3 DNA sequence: TGTGCCAGCAGTTTTCAGGGGGCGCAGATTAAAGATACGCAGTATTTT.

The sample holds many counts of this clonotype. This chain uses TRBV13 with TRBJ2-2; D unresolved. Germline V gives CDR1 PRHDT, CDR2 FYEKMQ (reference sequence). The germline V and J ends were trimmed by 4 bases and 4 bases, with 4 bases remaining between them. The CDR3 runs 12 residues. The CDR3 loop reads CASSSPTGELFF. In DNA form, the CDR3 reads TGTGCCAGCAGCTCCCCCACCGGGGAGCTGTTTTTT.

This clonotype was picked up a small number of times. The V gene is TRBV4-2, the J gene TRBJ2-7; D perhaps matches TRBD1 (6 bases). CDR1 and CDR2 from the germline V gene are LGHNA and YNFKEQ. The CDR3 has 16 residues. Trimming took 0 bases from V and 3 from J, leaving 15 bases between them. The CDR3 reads CASSQELDSDFYEQYF. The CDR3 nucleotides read TGTGCCAGCAGCCAAGAGTTGGACAGCGACTTCTACGAGCAGTACTTC.

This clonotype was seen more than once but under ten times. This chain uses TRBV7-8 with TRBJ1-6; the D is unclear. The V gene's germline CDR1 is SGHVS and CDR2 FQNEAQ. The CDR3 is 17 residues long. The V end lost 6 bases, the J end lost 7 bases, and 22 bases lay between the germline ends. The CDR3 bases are TGTGCCAGCAGTGACATTAGGGCCGGCAGCCCGAATTCACCCCTCCACTTT. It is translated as CASSDIRAGSPNSPLHF.

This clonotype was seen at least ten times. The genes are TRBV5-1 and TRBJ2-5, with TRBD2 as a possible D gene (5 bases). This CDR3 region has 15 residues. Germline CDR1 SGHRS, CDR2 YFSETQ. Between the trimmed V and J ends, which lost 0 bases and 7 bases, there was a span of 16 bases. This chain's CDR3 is CASSLAGGQLATQYF. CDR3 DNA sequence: TGCGCCAGCAGCTTGGCTGGTGGGCAGCTAGCGACCCAGTACTTC.

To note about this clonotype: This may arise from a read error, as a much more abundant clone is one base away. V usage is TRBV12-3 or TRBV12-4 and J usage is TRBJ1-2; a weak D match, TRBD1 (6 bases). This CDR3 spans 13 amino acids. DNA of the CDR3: TGTGACAGCAGTCCGGGACACCTCTATGGCTACACCTTC. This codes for CDSSPGHLYGYTF.

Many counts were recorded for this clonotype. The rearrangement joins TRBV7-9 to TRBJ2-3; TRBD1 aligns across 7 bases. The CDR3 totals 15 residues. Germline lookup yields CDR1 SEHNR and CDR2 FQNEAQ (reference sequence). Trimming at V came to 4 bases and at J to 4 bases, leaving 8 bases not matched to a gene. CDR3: CASSSRATGADTQYF. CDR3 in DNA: TGTGCCAGCAGCTCCCGGGCCACAGGGGCAGATACGCAGTATTTT.

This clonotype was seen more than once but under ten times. Here the CDR3 reads CASSVDGGGVRRSPLHF. The CDR3 region has the DNA TGTGCCAGCAGCGTAGATGGTGGGGGAGTCCGGCGCTCACCCCTCCACTTT. The chain employs TRBV9 and TRBJ1-6; possibly TRBD1 for D (5 bases). The CDR3 contains 17 residues. From germline, CDR1 is SGDLS and CDR2 YYNGEE. The V end was cut by 0 bases, the J end by 10 bases, with 20 bases between.

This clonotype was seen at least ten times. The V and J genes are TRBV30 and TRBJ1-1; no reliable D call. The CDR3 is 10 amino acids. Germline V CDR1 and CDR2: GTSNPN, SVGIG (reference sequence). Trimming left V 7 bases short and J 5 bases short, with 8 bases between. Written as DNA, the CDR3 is TGTGCCTCCGGCGGGACTGAAGCTTTCTTT. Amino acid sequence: CASGGTEAFF.

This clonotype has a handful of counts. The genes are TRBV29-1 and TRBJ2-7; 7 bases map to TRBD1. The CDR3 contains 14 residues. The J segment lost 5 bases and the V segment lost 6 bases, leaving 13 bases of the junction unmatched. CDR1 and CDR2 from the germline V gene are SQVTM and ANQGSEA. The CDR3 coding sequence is TGCAGCGTAACGACAACCACAGGGGCCCACGAGCAGTACTTC. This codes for CSVTTTTGAHEQYF.

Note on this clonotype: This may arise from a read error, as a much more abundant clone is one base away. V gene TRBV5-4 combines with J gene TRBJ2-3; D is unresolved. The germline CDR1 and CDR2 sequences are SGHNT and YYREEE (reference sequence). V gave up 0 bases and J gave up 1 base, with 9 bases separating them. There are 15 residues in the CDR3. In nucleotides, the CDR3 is TGTGCCAGCAGCTTGGAGGTTGGAGGCACAGATACGCAGTATTTT. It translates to CASSLEVGGTDTQYF.

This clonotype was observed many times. The CDR3 region is CSVIDLSSYNEQFF. CDR3 sequence (DNA): TGCAGCGTTATAGACCTAAGCTCCTACAATGAGCAGTTCTTC. The gene calls are TRBV29-1 and TRBJ2-1; D ambiguous. The CDR3 spans 14 residues. Trimming removed 5 bases at V and 0 bases at J, with 11 bases between. CDR1 is SQVTM and CDR2 is ANQGSEA in the germline V gene.

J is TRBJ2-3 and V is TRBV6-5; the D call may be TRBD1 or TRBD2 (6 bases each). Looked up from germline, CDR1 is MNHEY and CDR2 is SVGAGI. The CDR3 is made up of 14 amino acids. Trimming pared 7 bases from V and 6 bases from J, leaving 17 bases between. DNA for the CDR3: TGTGCCAGCAAGGGGGGCCCGAGGAGGGATACGCAGTATTTT. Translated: CASKGGPRRDTQYF.

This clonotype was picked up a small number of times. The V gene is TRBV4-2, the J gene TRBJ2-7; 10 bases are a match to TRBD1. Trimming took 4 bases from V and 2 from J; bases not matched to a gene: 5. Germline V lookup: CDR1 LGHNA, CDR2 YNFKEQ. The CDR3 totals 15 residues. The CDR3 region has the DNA TGTGCCAGCAGCCCCCGGGACAGGGGAACCTACGAGCAGTACTTC. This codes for CASSPRDRGTYEQYF.

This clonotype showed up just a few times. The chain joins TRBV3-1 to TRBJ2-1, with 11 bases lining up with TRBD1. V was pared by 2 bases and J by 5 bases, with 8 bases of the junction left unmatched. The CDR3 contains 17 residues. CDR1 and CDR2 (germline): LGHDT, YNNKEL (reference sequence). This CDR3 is CASSQTGTGGTNNEQFF. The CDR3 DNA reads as TGTGCCAGCAGCCAAACCGGGACAGGGGGGACTAACAATGAGCAGTTCTTC.

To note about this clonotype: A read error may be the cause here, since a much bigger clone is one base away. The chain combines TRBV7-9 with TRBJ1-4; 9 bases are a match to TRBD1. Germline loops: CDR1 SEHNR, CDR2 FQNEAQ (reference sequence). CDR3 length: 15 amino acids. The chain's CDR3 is CASSGQDRGGEKLVF. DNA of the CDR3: TGTGCCAGCAGCGGACAGGACAGGGGTGGAGAAAAACTGGTTTTT.

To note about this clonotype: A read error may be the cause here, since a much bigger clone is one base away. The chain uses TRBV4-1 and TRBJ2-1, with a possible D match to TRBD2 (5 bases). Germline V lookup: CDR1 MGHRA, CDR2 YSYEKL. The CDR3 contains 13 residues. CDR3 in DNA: TGCGCCAGCAGCGACGGGAATTACAAGGAGCAGTTCTTC. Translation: CASSDGNYKEQFF.

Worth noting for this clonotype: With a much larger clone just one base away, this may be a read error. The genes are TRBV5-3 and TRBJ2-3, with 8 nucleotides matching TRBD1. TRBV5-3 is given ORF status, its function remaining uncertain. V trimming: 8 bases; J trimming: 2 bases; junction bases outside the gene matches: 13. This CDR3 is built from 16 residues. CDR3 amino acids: CASSQGAGGFTDTQYF. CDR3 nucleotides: TGTGCCAGCAGCCAGGGGGCAGGGGGCTTCACAGATACGCAGTATTTT.

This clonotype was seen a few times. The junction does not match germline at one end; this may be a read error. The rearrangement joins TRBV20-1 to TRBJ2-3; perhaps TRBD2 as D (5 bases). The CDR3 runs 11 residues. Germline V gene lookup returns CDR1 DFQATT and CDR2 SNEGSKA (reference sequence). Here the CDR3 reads CSARDLGEPLF. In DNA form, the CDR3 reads TGCAGTGCTAGGGACTTGGGAGAGCCCTTATTT.

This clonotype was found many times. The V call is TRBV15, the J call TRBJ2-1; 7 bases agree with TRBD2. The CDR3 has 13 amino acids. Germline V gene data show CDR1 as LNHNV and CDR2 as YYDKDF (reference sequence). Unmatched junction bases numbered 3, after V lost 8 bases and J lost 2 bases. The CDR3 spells CATASGTYNEQFF. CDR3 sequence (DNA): TGTGCCACCGCTAGCGGAACCTACAATGAGCAGTTCTTC. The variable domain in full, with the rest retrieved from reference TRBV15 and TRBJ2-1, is DAMVIQNPRYQVTQFGKPVTLSCSQTLNHNVMYWYQQKSSQAPKLLFHYYDKDFNNEADTPDNFQSRRPNTSFCFLDIRSPGLGDTAMYLCATASGTYNEQFFGPGTRLTVL.

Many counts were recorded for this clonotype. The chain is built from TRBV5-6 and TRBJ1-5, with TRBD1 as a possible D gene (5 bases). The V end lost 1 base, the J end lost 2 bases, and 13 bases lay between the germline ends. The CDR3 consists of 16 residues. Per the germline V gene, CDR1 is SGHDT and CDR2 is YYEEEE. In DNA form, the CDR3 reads TGTGCCAGCAGCTTGCAGGGAGAATTCGGCAATCAGCCCCAGCATTTT. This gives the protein CASSLQGEFGNQPQHF.

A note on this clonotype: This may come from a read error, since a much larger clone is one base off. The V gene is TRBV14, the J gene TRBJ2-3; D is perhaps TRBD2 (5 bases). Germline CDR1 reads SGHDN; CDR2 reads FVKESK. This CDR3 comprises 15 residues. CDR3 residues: CAGSRWVGRTDTQYF. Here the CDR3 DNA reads TGTGCCGGCAGCCGTTGGGTAGGGAGAACAGATACGCAGTATTTT.

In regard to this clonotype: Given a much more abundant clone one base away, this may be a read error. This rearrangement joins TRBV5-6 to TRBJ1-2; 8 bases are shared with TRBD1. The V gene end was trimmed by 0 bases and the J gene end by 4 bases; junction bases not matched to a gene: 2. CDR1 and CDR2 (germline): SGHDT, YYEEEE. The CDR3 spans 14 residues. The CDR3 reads CASSLGTGCYGYTF. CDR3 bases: TGTGCCAGCAGCTTGGGGACAGGGTGCTATGGCTACACCTTC.

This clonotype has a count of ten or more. CDR3 sequence reads: CASSPDDGLYNEQFF. The CDR3 DNA reads TGCGCCAGCAGCCCTGACGACGGGCTATACAATGAGCAGTTCTTC. J is TRBJ2-1 and V is TRBV5-1; D is ambiguous. V dropped 4 bases and J dropped 4 bases, with 15 bases sitting between them. Per germline, CDR1 SGHRS and CDR2 YFSETQ. The CDR3 runs to 15 residues.

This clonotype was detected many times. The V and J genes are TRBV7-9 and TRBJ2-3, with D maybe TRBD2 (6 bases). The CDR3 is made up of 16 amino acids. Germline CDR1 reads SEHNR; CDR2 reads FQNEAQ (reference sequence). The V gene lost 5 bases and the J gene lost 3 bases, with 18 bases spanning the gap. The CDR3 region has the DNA TGTGCCAGCAGCGCGGCACTAGCTATGAAAACAGATACGCAGTATTTT. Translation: CASSAALAMKTDTQYF.

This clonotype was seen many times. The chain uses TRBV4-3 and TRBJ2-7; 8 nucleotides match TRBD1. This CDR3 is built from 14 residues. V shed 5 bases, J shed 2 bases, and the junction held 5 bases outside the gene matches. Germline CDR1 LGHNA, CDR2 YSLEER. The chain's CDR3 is CASSAWTGTYEQYF. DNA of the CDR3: TGCGCCAGCAGCGCCTGGACAGGGACCTACGAGCAGTACTTC.

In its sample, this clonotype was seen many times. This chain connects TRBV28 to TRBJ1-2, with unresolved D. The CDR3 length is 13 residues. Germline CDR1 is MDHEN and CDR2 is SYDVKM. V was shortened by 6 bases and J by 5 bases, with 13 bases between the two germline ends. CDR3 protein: CASSRRAGYGYTF. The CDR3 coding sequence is TGTGCCAGCAGCCGGAGAGCCGGTTATGGCTACACCTTC.

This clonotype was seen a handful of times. CDR3: CASSYSRRASNTEAFF. CDR3 in DNA: TGTGCCAGCAGTTATTCCCGGAGAGCCTCGAACACTGAAGCTTTCTTT. The rearrangement links TRBV6-2 or TRBV6-3 to TRBJ1-1; no clear D. V was cut by 3 bases and J by 1 base, with 15 bases left in between. Germline-derived CDR1 and CDR2 are MNHEY and SVGEGT. The length of the CDR3 is 16 residues.